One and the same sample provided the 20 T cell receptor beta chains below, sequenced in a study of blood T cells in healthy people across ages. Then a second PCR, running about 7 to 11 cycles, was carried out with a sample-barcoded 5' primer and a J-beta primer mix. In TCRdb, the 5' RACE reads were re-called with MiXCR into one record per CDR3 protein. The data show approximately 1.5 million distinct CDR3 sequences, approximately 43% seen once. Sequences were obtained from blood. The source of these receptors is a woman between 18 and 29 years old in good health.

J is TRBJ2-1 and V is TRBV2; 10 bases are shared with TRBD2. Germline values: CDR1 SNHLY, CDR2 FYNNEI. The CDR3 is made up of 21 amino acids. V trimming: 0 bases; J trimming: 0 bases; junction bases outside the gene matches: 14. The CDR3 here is CASSEAGGSGGVLSSYNEQFF. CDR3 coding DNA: TGTGCCAGCAGTGAAGCAGGGGGGAGCGGGGGGGTTCTGAGCTCCTACAATGAGCAGTTCTTC.

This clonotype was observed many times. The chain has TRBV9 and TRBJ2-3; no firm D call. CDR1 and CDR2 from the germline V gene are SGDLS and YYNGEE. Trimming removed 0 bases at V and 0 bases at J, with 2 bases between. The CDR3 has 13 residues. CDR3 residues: CASSVVSTDTQYF. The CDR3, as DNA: TGTGCCAGCAGCGTAGTTAGCACAGATACGCAGTATTTT.

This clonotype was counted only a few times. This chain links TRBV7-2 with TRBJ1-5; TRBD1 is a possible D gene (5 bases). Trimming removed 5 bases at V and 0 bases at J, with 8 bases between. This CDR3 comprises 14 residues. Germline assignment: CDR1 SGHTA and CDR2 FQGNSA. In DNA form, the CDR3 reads TGTGCCAGCAGCCGACAGTATAGCAATCAGCCCCAGCATTTT. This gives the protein CASSRQYSNQPQHF.

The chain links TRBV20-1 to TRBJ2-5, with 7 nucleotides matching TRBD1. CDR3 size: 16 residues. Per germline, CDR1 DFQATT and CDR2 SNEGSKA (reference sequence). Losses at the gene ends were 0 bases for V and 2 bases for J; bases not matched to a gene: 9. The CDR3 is CSARDLAGGGQETQYF. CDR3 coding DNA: TGCAGTGCTAGAGATTTGGCAGGGGGTGGGCAAGAGACCCAGTACTTC.

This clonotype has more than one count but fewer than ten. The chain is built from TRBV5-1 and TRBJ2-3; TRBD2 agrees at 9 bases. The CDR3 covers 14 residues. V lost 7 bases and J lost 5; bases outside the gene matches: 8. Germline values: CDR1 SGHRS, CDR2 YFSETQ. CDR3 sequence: CASRLAGNIDTQYF. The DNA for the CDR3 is TGCGCCAGCCGTCTAGCGGGAAATATAGATACGCAGTATTTT.

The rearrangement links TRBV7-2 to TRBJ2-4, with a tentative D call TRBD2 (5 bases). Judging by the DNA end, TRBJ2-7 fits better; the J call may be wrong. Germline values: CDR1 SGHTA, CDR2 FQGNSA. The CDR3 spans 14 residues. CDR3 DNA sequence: TGTGCCAGCAGCTTAGAGTCTAGCCCCCACGAGCAGTACTTC. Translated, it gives CASSLESSPHEQYF.

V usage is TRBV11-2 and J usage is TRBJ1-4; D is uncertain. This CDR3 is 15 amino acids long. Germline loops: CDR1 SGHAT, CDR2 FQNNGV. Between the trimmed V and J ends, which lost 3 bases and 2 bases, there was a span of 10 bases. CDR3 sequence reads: CASSFWRVTNEKLFF. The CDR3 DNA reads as TGTGCCAGCAGCTTTTGGAGGGTGACTAATGAAAAACTGTTTTTT.

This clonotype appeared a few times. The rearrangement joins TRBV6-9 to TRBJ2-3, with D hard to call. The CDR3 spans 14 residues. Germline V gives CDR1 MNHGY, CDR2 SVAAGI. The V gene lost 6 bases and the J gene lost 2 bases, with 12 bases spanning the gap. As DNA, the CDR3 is TGTGCCAGCAGACTGGGTGCCAACACAGATACGCAGTATTTT. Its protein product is CASRLGANTDTQYF.

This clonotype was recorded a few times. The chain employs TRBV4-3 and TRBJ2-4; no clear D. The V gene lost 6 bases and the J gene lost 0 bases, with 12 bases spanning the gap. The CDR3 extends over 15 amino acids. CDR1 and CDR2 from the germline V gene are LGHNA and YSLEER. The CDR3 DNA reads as TGCGCCAGCAGACAATTTTTAGAAGCCAAAAACATTCAGTACTTC. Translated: CASRQFLEAKNIQYF.

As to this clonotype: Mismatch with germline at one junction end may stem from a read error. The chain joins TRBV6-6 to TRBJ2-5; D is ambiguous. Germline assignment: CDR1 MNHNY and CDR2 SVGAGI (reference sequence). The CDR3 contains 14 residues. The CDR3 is CASRKGLGQEAQYF. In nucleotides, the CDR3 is TGTGCCAGCCGTAAGGGTTTAGGGCAAGAGGCCCAGTACTTC.

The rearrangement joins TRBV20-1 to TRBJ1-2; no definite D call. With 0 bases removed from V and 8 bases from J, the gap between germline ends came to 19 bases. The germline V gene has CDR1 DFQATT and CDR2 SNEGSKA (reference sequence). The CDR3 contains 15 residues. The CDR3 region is CSARDRTGPFEGYTF. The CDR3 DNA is TGCAGTGCTAGAGATCGGACCGGGCCGTTTGAGGGCTACACCTTC.

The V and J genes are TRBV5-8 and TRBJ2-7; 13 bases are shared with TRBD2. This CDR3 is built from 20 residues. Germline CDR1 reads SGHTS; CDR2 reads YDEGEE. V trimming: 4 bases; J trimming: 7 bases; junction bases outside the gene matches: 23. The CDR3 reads CASSIGLAGVVGSSYNEQYF. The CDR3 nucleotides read TGTGCCAGCAGCATCGGACTAGCGGGAGTAGTAGGGAGCTCCTACAATGAGCAGTACTTC.

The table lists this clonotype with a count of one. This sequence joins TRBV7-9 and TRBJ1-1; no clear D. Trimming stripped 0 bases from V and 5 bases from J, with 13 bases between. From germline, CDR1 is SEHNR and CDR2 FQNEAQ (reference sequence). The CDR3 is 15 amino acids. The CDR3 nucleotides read TGTGCCAGCAGCTTAGCCGGGATTGGTAAGACTGAAGCTTTCTTT. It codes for CASSLAGIGKTEAFF.

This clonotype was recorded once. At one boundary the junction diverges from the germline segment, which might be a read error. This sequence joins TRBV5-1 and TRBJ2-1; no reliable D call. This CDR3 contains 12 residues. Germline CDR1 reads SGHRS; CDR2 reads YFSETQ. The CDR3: CANSYNHNEQFF. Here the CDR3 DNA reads TGCGCCAACAGCTACAACCACAATGAGCAGTTCTTC.

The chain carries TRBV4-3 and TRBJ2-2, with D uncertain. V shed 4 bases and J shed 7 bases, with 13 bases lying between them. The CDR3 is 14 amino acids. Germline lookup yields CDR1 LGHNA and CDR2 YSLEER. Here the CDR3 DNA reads TGCGCCAGCAGCCGCATGTTGGACCGCGGGGAGCTGTTTTTT. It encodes CASSRMLDRGELFF.

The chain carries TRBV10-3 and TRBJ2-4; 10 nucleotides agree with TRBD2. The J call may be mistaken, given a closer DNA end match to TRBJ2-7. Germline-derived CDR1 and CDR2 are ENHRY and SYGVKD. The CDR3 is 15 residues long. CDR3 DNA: TGTGCCATCAGTGTAGCCCTAGCGGGGGTCCACGAGCAGTACTTC. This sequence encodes CAISVALAGVHEQYF.

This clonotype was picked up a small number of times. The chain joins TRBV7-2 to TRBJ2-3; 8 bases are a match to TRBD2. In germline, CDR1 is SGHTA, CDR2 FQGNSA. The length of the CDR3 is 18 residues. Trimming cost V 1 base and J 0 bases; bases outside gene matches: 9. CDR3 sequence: CASSLVGLVLLSTDTQYF. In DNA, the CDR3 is TGTGCCAGCAGCTTAGTGGGACTAGTTCTCCTAAGCACAGATACGCAGTATTTT.

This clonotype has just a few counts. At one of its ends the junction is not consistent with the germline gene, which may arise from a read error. Written as DNA, the CDR3 is TGTGCCAGCAGTTACTCTGCGGGGGGCGGCTGCACCTTC. Amino acid sequence: CASSYSAGGGCTF. The J gene is TRBJ1-2, the V gene TRBV6-6, with D maybe TRBD1 (6 bases). Per germline, CDR1 MNHNY and CDR2 SVGAGI (reference sequence). The CDR3 consists of 13 residues.

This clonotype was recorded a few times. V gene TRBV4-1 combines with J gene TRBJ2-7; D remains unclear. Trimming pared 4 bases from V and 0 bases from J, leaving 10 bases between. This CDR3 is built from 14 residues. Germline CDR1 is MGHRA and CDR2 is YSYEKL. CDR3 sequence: CASSPNLSSYEQYF. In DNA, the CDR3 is TGCGCCAGCAGCCCGAACCTGAGCTCCTACGAGCAGTACTTC.

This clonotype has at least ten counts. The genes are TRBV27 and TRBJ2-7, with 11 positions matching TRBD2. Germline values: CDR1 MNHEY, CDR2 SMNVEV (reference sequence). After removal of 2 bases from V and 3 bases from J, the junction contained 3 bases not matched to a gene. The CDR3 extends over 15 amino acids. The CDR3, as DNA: TGTGCCAGCAGTTTAGGCACTAGCGGGGGCTACGAGCAGTACTTC. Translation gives CASSLGTSGGYEQYF.